This T cell receptor (beta chain) is drawn from a study of post-analysis software for immune sequencing data. The study, taken as a whole, reports: Among roughly 5 TRBV segments more frequent in patients than controls were TRBV5-6, TRBV5-1 and TRBV20-1.

V was trimmed by 3 bases and J by 5 bases, leaving 11 bases between them. The germline V gene has CDR1 SEHNR and CDR2 FQNEAQ (reference sequence). CDR3 length: 13 residues. Included in the TCR beta cDNA libraries were unique molecular identifiers. In TCRdb, the PCR reads were re-called with MiXCR into one record per CDR3 protein. The sample lists hundreds of thousands of distinct CDR3 sequences; roughly 45% were seen once. To note about this clonotype: What it recognizes is unknown.

This clonotype originated in a girl between 5 and 17 years old with multiple sclerosis. The rearrangement uses TRBV7-9 and TRBJ2-7; the D gene is possibly TRBD1 (5 bases). Sequenced input: blood. This CDR3 reads CASSFRQGNEQYF. The CDR3 bases are TGTGCCAGCAGCTTCCGCCAGGGTAACGAGCAGTACTTC.